This T cell receptor (beta chain) derives from a study of spatial heterogeneity in lung cancer. This clonotype was found many times. Its target is unknown. Within a library made for alpha chains, this beta chain is off target, and its count is uninformative. Specified time point: sample taken at primary tumor resection. Researchers sequenced whole RNA taken from tumor, nontumor lung or frozen PBMC without sorting. Samples were donated by 72 untreated early-stage non-small cell lung cancer patients. Regarding the study as a whole: There were more appearances of ubiquitous expanded tumor TCRs in blood at resection than at follow-up.

CDR3 size: 13 residues. Trimming at V came to 5 bases and at J to 9 bases, leaving 1 base not matched to a gene. Germline assignment: CDR1 SGHAT and CDR2 FQNNGV. TCRdb fed the 5' RACE reads into MiXCR, producing one record per CDR3 protein. The sample lists roughly 10,000 distinct CDR3 sequences, around 6.9% occurring once. The chain links TRBV11-2 to TRBJ1-6, with 10 bases identical to TRBD1. The TCR originated in a male donor with early-stage non-small cell lung cancer. The material sequenced was PBMCs, taken at surgery. CDR3 sequence (DNA): TGTGCCAGCAGCAGGGACAGGGGTTCACCCCTCCACTTT. Translation: CASSRDRGSPLHF.